This T cell receptor beta chain appears in the sequencing data of a study of blood T cell repertoires in COVID-19. This CDR3 contains 11 residues. The V gene end was trimmed by 5 bases and the J gene end by 13 bases; junction bases not matched to a gene: 10. Germline loops: CDR1 DFQATT, CDR2 SNEGSKA (reference sequence). Sequencing was performed with immunoSEQ multiplex PCR; in TCRdb, only in-frame clones are kept and a portion is missing. The sample records 200,000 to 300,000 clones, 65% to 90% being singletons. This TCR was sampled from a man aged 35 to 55 who had recovered from COVID-19. The chain has TRBV20-1 and TRBJ1-2; 7 positions match TRBD1. Sequencing was done on a sample of peripheral blood. As DNA, the CDR3 is TGCAGTGCTCTCCCCGCGACAGGGTTCACCTTC. This sequence encodes CSALPATGFTF.